These T cell receptor beta chains were read from a single sample in a study of control samples from healthy donors and cancer patients. Measured with immunoSEQ multiplex PCR; TCRdb has only the in-frame clones, and not every one. The sample has roughly 99,000 clones; approximately 82% are singletons. The sample comprised blood. The receptors stem from a man aged 55-75 years in good health. CDR3s include the opening cysteine and the closing phenylalanine or tryptophan. The D gene is left open where the match is weak. Clone sizes are given selectively: once, few, many, or a class where the clone is expanded.

TRBV7-8	TRBJ1-5	-	-	CASSLPGGGSNQPQHF	TGTGCCAGCAGCCTGCCCGGGGGGGGCAGCAATCAGCCCCAGCATTTT
TRBV30	TRBJ1-1	-	-	CAWSVALNTEAFF	TGTGCCTGGAGTGTGGCCTTGAACACTGAAGCTTTCTTT
TRBV12-3/TRBV12-4	TRBJ1-4	-	-	CASRSGRREKLFF	TGTGCCAGCAGGTCGGGAAGGAGGGAAAAACTGTTTTTT
TRBV9	TRBJ2-2	-	TRBD2	CASSVEMAGSGRLTGELFF	TGTGCCAGCAGCGTAGAAATGGCGGGAAGCGGGAGGCTCACCGGGGAGCTGTTTTTT
TRBV19	TRBJ1-4	-	-	CASSPEGSEKLFF	TGTGCCAGTAGCCCCGAGGGGAGTGAAAAACTGTTTTTT
TRBV30	TRBJ2-7	-	-	CAWSGGDSYEQYF	TGTGCCTGGAGTGGGGGGGACTCCTACGAGCAGTACTTC
TRBV19	TRBJ1-4	-	TRBD1	CASSKKGTGAASGEKLFF	TGTGCCAGTAGTAAAAAGGGGACAGGGGCCGCCTCAGGCGAAAAACTGTTTTTT
TRBV12-3/TRBV12-4	TRBJ1-1	-	-	CATQGSANTEAFF	TGTGCCACCCAAGGCTCCGCCAACACTGAAGCTTTCTTT
TRBV24-1	TRBJ2-4	-	-	CATSDRAIGDIQYF	TGTGCCACCAGTGACAGAGCGATTGGGGACATTCAGTACTTC
TRBV5-8	TRBJ1-4	-	-	CASSRMSRTNEKLFF	TGTGCCAGCAGCCGAATGTCGCGGACTAATGAAAAACTGTTTTTT
TRBV6-4	TRBJ2-7	-	-	CARISGYEQYF	TGTGCCAGGATTTCAGGGTACGAGCAGTACTTC
TRBV11-2	TRBJ2-3	-	TRBD1	CASSLDPGRGWDTQYF	TGTGCCAGCAGCTTAGATCCGGGCAGGGGGTGGGATACGCAGTATTTT
TRBV10-2	TRBJ2-7	-	-	CASSDNGINSYEQYF	TGCGCCAGCAGTGATAATGGGATTAACTCCTACGAGCAGTACTTC
TRBV30	TRBJ1-2	-	-	CAWSPQGNYGYTF	TGTGCCTGGAGCCCCCAGGGGAACTATGGCTACACCTTC
TRBV30	TRBJ1-1	-	-	CAWSVLQWAFF	TGTGCCTGGAGTGTATTACAGTGGGCTTTCTTT
TRBV19	TRBJ1-5	-	-	CASRIGARGWQPQHF	TGTGCCAGTAGGATCGGGGCAAGGGGCTGGCAGCCCCAGCATTTT
TRBV10-3	TRBJ2-2	-	-	CATSQGGDTGELFF	TGTGCCACGAGCCAGGGGGGAGACACCGGGGAGCTGTTTTTT
TRBV4-2	TRBJ2-7	-	-	CASSGGIEREQYF	TGTGCCAGCAGCGGGGGGATAGAACGGGAGCAGTACTTC
TRBV5-1	TRBJ1-4	-	TRBD1	CASSDRGLANEKLFF	TGCGCCAGCAGCGACAGGGGTCTGGCTAATGAAAAACTGTTTTTT
TRBV5-6	TRBJ2-3	-	-	CASSLVGARATDTQYF	TGTGCCAGCAGCTTAGTGGGGGCCAGGGCCACAGATACGCAGTATTTT
TRBV7-6	TRBJ2-2	-	-	CASSLEGEPGELFF	TGTGCCAGCAGCTTAGAAGGGGAACCAGGGGAGCTGTTTTTT
TRBV3-1/TRBV3-2	TRBJ2-5	-	-	CASSLLQMGQETQYF	TGTGCCAGCAGCCTCCTTCAAATGGGTCAAGAGACCCAGTACTTC
TRBV10-3	TRBJ2-3	once	-	CAISESGRVRGDTQYF	TGTGCCATCAGTGAGTCGGGAAGGGTCAGGGGAGATACGCAGTATTTT
TRBV11-2	TRBJ1-1	-	TRBD1	CASRPGGRYTEAFF	TGTGCCAGCAGACCAGGGGGGCGGTACACTGAAGCTTTCTTT
TRBV3-1/TRBV3-2	TRBJ2-7	-	TRBD1	CASSQTGTVAYEQYF	TGTGCCAGCAGCCAGACCGGGACAGTAGCCTACGAGCAGTACTTC
TRBV27	TRBJ1-2	-	-	CASSLSSADANYGYTF	TGTGCCAGCAGTTTATCCTCGGCAGATGCTAACTATGGCTACACCTTC
TRBV19	TRBJ1-1	once	-	CASSTTGQPGGAFF	TGTGCCAGTAGTACGACAGGCCAACCCGGGGGAGCTTTCTTT
TRBV15	TRBJ2-7	-	TRBD2	CATSRGLAVSYEQYF	TGTGCCACCAGCAGAGGACTAGCCGTATCCTACGAGCAGTACTTC
TRBV7-9	TRBJ2-1	many	-	CASSPSRQVVGNEQFF	TGTGCCAGCAGCCCCTCTCGGCAGGTCGTCGGCAATGAGCAGTTCTTC
TRBV30	TRBJ1-1	once	-	CAWSRGPNTEAFF	TGTGCCTGGAGTCGGGGACCGAACACTGAAGCTTTCTTT
TRBV10-1	TRBJ2-2	-	-	CASSESNSRRTGELFF	TGCGCCAGCAGTGAGTCAAACTCCCGGAGGACCGGGGAGCTGTTTTTT
TRBV6-5	TRBJ1-4	-	-	CASNKQGGGEKLFF	TGTGCCAGCAACAAACAGGGAGGGGGTGAAAAACTGTTTTTT